The T cell receptor (beta chain) under discussion was sequenced for a study of low-dose radiotherapy and immunotherapy resistance in tumors. Priming of first-strand cDNA relied on TRAV- and TRBV-specific primers (covering alpha and beta chains). PCR amplification of the TCRs was performed with Phusion for approximately 20 PCR cycles, and it relied on a constant-region primer together with a V-primer adapter. One entry per CDR3 protein results from TCRdb running MiXCR on the reads. The sample carries thousands of distinct CDR3 sequences, roughly 50% recorded once. Every donor was treated with nivolumab, ipilimumab, aspirin, low-dose cyclophosphamide and also low-dose radiotherapy. This clonotype was observed a handful of times. The TCR was taken from a human donor with advanced metastatic prostate, ovarian, gallbladder or colorectal cancer (not recorded which). This table probably holds off-target reads from a library built for another chain.

CDR3 sequence reads: CASSMQGYEQYF. The CDR3 coding sequence is TGTGCCAGTAGTATGCAGGGCTACGAGCAGTACTTC. The rearrangement links TRBV19 to TRBJ2-7, with D perhaps TRBD1 (5 bases). The germline V gene has CDR1 LNHDA and CDR2 SQIVND (reference sequence). The V end lost 3 bases, the J end lost 3 bases, and 6 bases lay between the germline ends. CDR3 size: 12 residues. The full variable domain, completed using reference TRBV19 and TRBJ2-7, is DGGITQSPKYLFRKEGQNVTLSCEQNLNHDAMYWYRQDPGQGLRLIYYSQIVNDFQKGDIAEGYSVSREKKESFPLTVTSAQKNPTAFYLCASSMQGYEQYFGPGTRLTVT.